One and the same sample provided the 10 T cell receptor beta chains below, sequenced in a study of T cells in Graves' hyperthyroidism and ophthalmopathy. RNA transcripts served as the template for amplifying TCR beta CDR3 regions. HTBI primers drove first-round RT-PCR of the TCR CDR3. Using its own MiXCR run on the multiplex PCR reads, TCRdb lists one record per CDR3 protein. The repertoire holds under 550,000 distinct CDR3 sequences, with roughly 15% as singletons. Sequencing was done on a sample of blood. These receptors were obtained from a woman under 30 with Graves' hyperthyroidism.

This clonotype was seen repeatedly, ten times or more. The chain has TRBV28 and TRBJ1-1; tentative D call: TRBD1 (5 bases). The CDR3 runs to 11 residues. Deletions cut 2 bases from V and 11 bases from J, with 9 bases between. CDR1 is MDHEN and CDR2 is SYDVKM in the germline V gene. In DNA form, the CDR3 reads TGTGCCAGCAGTTTAGGCAGGGATGCTTTCTTT. This codes for CASSLGRDAFF.

This chain uses TRBV25-1 with TRBJ2-6; D is possibly TRBD2 (6 bases). Looked up from germline, CDR1 is MGHDK and CDR2 is SYGVNS. Trimming removed 3 bases at V and 2 bases at J, with 11 bases between. This CDR3 is built from 16 residues. CDR3 DNA: TGTGCCAGCAGTGAGTTCGGGGGAACTGGGGCCAACGTCCTGACTTTC. The encoded protein is CASSEFGGTGANVLTF.

This clonotype has just a few counts. This rearrangement joins TRBV9 to TRBJ2-6; D remains ambiguous. The ends were cut back, 4 bases at V and 4 bases at J, with 12 bases in the middle. This CDR3 is 15 amino acids long. The germline V gene encodes CDR1 SGDLS and CDR2 YYNGEE. The chain's CDR3 is CASSPRPSGANVLTF. The CDR3 bases are TGTGCCAGCAGCCCCCGGCCCTCGGGGGCCAACGTCCTGACTTTC. The whole variable domain, remainder taken from reference TRBV9 and TRBJ2-6, is DSGVTQTPKHLITATGQRVTLRCSPRSGDLSVYWYQQSLDQGLQFLIQYYNGEERAKGNILERFSAQQFPDLHSELNLSSLELGDSALYFCASSPRPSGANVLTFGAGSRLTVL.

This clonotype has at least ten counts. The gene calls are TRBV7-2 and TRBJ1-4; 8 bases align to TRBD1. The CDR3 has 14 residues. J gave up 7 bases and V 5 bases, and 6 bases lay outside the gene matches. Germline V lookup: CDR1 SGHTA, CDR2 FQGNSA. This CDR3 is CASSMTGEVEKLFF. The CDR3 DNA follows: TGTGCCAGCAGCATGACAGGGGAGGTTGAAAAACTGTTTTTT.

There are many counts of this clonotype. This chain uses TRBV27 with TRBJ2-1; 12 bases agree with TRBD2. This CDR3 is built from 17 residues. Germline CDR1 and CDR2: MNHEY and SMNVEV (reference sequence). V was pared by 5 bases and J by 7 bases, with 12 bases of the junction left unmatched. The CDR3 sequence is CASSPRLAGVWENEQFF. The CDR3, as DNA: TGTGCCAGCAGTCCGAGACTAGCGGGAGTGTGGGAGAATGAGCAGTTCTTC.

The sample holds many counts of this clonotype. CDR3 nucleotides: TGCGCCAGCAGGGTCGCCGGCGCCTACGAGCAGTACTTC. As protein: CASRVAGAYEQYF. V usage is TRBV5-1 and J usage is TRBJ2-7; no clear D. The CDR3 is 13 residues long. The germline V gene has CDR1 SGHRS and CDR2 YFSETQ. The V and J ends lost 5 bases and 2 bases respectively, with 11 bases between them.

The gene calls are TRBV4-1 and TRBJ1-1, with D tentatively TRBD1 (6 bases). Trimming took 0 bases from V and 4 from J, leaving 15 bases between them. This CDR3 is built from 16 residues. CDR1 and CDR2 from the germline V gene are MGHRA and YSYEKL. The chain's CDR3 is CASSQEVTGYGTEAFF. DNA of the CDR3: TGCGCCAGCAGCCAAGAGGTAACAGGGTACGGCACTGAAGCTTTCTTT.

As for this clonotype: A read error is possible here, since a much larger clone lies one base away. This sequence joins TRBV30 and TRBJ1-1; maybe TRBD1 (5 bases). The CDR3 covers 12 residues. V lost 8 bases and J 7 bases, leaving 17 bases between the germline ends. Germline CDR1 reads GTSNPN; CDR2 reads SVGIG (reference sequence). CDR3 bases: TGTGCCCGGTTACCTCAGGGCTTTGAAGCTTTCTTT. Amino acid sequence: CARLPQGFEAFF.

This clonotype was counted only a few times. The V gene is TRBV29-1, the J gene TRBJ1-1, with a tentative D call TRBD1 (5 bases). Germline lookup yields CDR1 SQVTM and CDR2 ANQGSEA. The V end was cut by 2 bases, the J end by 4 bases, with 17 bases between. The CDR3 consists of 15 residues. As DNA, the CDR3 is TGCAGCGTTGAAAGAGGGCAGGGAAAGGGCACTGAAGCTTTCTTT. This translates into CSVERGQGKGTEAFF.

This clonotype was observed at least ten times. The V call is TRBV3-1, the J call TRBJ2-5; D is ambiguous. Trimming took 1 base from V and 5 from J, leaving 2 bases between them. Germline V gives CDR1 LGHDT, CDR2 YNNKEL (reference sequence). The CDR3 consists of 11 residues. The DNA for the CDR3 is TGTGCCAGCAGCCAAGGGGAGACCCAGTACTTC. Translated: CASSQGETQYF.